A selection of T cell receptor beta chains follows, all from one sample in a study of blood T cell repertoires in COVID-19. The table came from immunoSEQ multiplex PCR; TCRdb's copy has only in-frame clones and leaves some out. The table records some 120,000 clones, 80% to 85% of them present only once. The sample consisted of peripheral blood. These receptor sequences come from a woman aged 70 to 79 with acute or convalescent COVID-19. CDR3s include the opening cysteine and the closing phenylalanine or tryptophan. A D gene is named only where the DNA matches it firmly. Not every row has a clone size; where given, it reads once, few, many or a size class.

j_call d_call v_call clone_size cdr3_nt cdr3_aa
TRBJ1-5 NA TRBV19 once TGTGCCACCTCAGGGAGCAATCAGCCCCAGCATTTT CATSGSNQPQHF
TRBJ1-1 TRBD1 TRBV3-1/TRBV3-2 NA TGTGCCAGCAGCCCGACAGGGCGAATTGAAGCTTTCTTT CASSPTGRIEAFF
TRBJ2-2 TRBD1 TRBV5-1 NA TGCGCCAGCAGCTTTCAGGGGGCAGACGGGGAGCTGTTTTTT CASSFQGADGELFF
TRBJ2-2 NA TRBV5-1 NA TGCGCCAGCAGCTGGAGGATCGACGGGGAGCTGTTTTTT CASSWRIDGELFF
TRBJ1-2 NA TRBV10-3 NA TGTGCTATCGGGGGCCAAATGGGCTATGGCTACACCTTC CAIGGQMGYGYTF
TRBJ1-5 NA TRBV6-5 few TGTGCCAGCAGCCCGTCAGGGGAAGGGTATCAGCCCCAGCATTTT CASSPSGEGYQPQHF
TRBJ2-2 NA TRBV19 NA TGTGCCAGTAGTACGCAGGGACTGAACGGGGAGCTGTTTTTT CASSTQGLNGELFF
TRBJ1-1 TRBD1 TRBV19 NA TGTGCCAGTAGTATCACAGGGGGGAACACTGAAGCTTTCTTT CASSITGGNTEAFF
TRBJ2-2 TRBD2 TRBV19 NA TGTGCCAGTACGCTAGCGGGGAACACCGGGGAGCTGTTTTTT CASTLAGNTGELFF
TRBJ2-4 TRBD1 TRBV7-8 NA TGTGCCAGCAGCTTGGGACAGGTCTTAGCCAAAAACATTCAGTACTTC CASSLGQVLAKNIQYF
TRBJ1-1 TRBD1 TRBV29-1 many TGCAGCGTTTCGGACAGGTCAGCTGAAGCTTTCTTT CSVSDRSAEAFF
TRBJ2-7 NA TRBV5-5 NA TGTGCCAGCAGCTTGTCGCGATACGAGCAGTACTTC CASSLSRYEQYF
TRBJ1-1 TRBD1 TRBV5-5 NA TGTGCCAGCAGCTCCCGTGGCGGACAGGGGGCGAACACTGAAGCTTTCTTT CASSSRGGQGANTEAFF
TRBJ2-5 NA TRBV10-3 NA TGTGCCATCAGTCCCAGGGGGGACCGAGAGACCCAGTACTTC CAISPRGDRETQYF
TRBJ2-6 NA TRBV7-9 NA TGTGCCAGCAGCCGAGATCGCTCTGGGGCCAACGTCCTGACTTTC CASSRDRSGANVLTF
TRBJ1-1 NA TRBV12-3/TRBV12-4 NA TGTGCCAGCAGTTTATCAGGGGACACTGAAGCTTTCTTT CASSLSGDTEAFF
TRBJ1-5 TRBD1 TRBV19 NA TGTGCCAGTAGTATAGACGACAGGGGGCGGCAGCCCCAGCATTTT CASSIDDRGRQPQHF
TRBJ1-4 TRBD1 TRBV11-2 once TGTGCCAGCAGCCACTACAGGGGGGGACATGAAAAACTGTTTTTT CASSHYRGGHEKLFF
TRBJ2-2 TRBD1 TRBV2 few TGTGCCTCCTCGGTCGGGACAGGGGTAAACGGGGAGCTGTTTTTT CASSVGTGVNGELFF
TRBJ2-1 TRBD2 TRBV6-2/TRBV6-3 NA TGTGCCAGCAGTTACTCATACACCAGCGGGATAGGTGAGCAGTTCTTC CASSYSYTSGIGEQFF
TRBJ2-7 TRBD1 TRBV28 once TGTGCCAGCAGCTGGACAGGGGCCCGGGTTCGGGAGCAGTACTTC CASSWTGARVREQYF
TRBJ2-2 NA TRBV9 NA TGTGCCAGCAGCGTTGGGCCGACGAACACCGGGGAGCTGTTTTTT CASSVGPTNTGELFF
TRBJ1-6 NA TRBV21-1 NA TGTGCCAGCAGCAGAGACACCAATAGCTCCTATAATTCACCCCTCCACTTT CASSRDTNSSYNSPLHF
TRBJ2-1 NA TRBV3-1/TRBV3-2 NA TGTGCCAGCAGCCCGAGGACAGCATCGAATGAGCAGTTCTTC CASSPRTASNEQFF
TRBJ2-3 NA TRBV9 NA TGTGCCAGCAGCGTAGTCCAGGGAAACACAGATACGCAGTATTTT CASSVVQGNTDTQYF
TRBJ1-5 TRBD1 TRBV6-5 once TGTGCCGGGGACAGTGATTATAGCAATCAGCCCCAGCATTTT CAGDSDYSNQPQHF
TRBJ2-5 TRBD1 TRBV18 NA TGTGCCAGCTCACCGGCGGGACAGGGCGAGACCCAGTACTTC CASSPAGQGETQYF
TRBJ1-2 TRBD1 TRBV25-1 NA TGTGCCAGCAGTGGAGGGACAGGGGGCTATGGCTACACCTTC CASSGGTGGYGYTF
TRBJ1-5 TRBD1 TRBV23-1 once TGCGCCAGCAGCCTGGGACAGGGAAGGGGGTATAGCAATCAGCCCCAGCATTTT CASSLGQGRGYSNQPQHF
TRBJ1-3 NA TRBV12-3/TRBV12-4 NA TGTGCCAGCACCCAGGGAGGAAACACCATATATTTT CASTQGGNTIYF
TRBJ2-1 NA TRBV3-1/TRBV3-2 NA TGTGCCAGCAGCCCCTCCTCCTACAATGAGCAGTTCTTC CASSPSSYNEQFF
TRBJ2-2 NA TRBV5-4 NA TGTGCCAGCAGCGGGGGACACCCGGCCACCGGGGAGCTGTTTTTT CASSGGHPATGELFF
TRBJ2-5 TRBD2 TRBV28 NA TGTGCCAGCAGTTTTGGAGCGGGAGTCCAAGGGACCCAGTACTTC CASSFGAGVQGTQYF
TRBJ2-7 NA TRBV6-2/TRBV6-3 NA TGTGCCAGCAGTCTTAGCTTTAGCTCCTACGAGCAGTACTTC CASSLSFSSYEQYF
TRBJ1-2 TRBD1 TRBV6-5 NA TGTGCCAGCAGTATAGACAGGGGGCGTTATGGCTACACCTTC CASSIDRGRYGYTF